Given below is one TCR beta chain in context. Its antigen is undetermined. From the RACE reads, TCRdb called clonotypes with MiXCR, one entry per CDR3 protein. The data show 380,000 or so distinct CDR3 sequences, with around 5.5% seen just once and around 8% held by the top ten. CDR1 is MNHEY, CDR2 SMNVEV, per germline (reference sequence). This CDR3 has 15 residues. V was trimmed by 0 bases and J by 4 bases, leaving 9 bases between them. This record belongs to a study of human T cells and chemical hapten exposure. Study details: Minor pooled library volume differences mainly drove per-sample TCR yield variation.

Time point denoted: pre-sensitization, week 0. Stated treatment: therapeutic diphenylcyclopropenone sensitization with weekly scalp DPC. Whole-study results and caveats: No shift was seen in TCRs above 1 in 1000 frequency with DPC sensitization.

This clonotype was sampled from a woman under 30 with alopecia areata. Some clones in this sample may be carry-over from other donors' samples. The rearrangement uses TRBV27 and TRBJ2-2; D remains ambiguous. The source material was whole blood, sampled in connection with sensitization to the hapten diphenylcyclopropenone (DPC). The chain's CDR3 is CASSLSIKSTGELFF. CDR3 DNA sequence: TGTGCCAGCAGTTTATCGATCAAGTCCACCGGGGAGCTGTTTTTT.